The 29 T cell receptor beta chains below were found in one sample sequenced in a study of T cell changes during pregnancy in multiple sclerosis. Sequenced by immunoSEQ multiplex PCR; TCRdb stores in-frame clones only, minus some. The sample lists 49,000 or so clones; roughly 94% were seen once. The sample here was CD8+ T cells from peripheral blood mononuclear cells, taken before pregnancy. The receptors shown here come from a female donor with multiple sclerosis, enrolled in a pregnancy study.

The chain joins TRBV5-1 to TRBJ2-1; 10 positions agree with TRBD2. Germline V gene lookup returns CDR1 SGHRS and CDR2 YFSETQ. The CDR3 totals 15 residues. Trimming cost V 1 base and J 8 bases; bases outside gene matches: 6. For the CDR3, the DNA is TGCGCCAGCAGCTTGTCAAGCGGGAGGGCCGATGAGCAGTTCTTC. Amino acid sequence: CASSLSSGRADEQFF. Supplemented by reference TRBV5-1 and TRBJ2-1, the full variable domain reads KAGVTQTPRYLIKTRGQQVTLSCSPISGHRSVSWYQQTPGQGLQFLFEYFSETQRNKGNFPGRFSGRQFSNSRSEMNVSTLELGDSALYLCASSLSSGRADEQFFGPGTRLTVL.

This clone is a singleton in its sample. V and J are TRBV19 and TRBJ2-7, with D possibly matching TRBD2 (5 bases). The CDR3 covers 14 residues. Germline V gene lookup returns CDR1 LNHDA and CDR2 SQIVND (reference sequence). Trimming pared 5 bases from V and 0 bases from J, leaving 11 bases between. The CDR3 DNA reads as TGTGCCAGTAGTTGGGTTCGGGGCTCCTACGAGCAGTACTTC. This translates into CASSWVRGSYEQYF.

The CDR3 is CASSASGYEQYF. The DNA of the CDR3 is TGTGCCAGCAGCGCTTCAGGCTACGAGCAGTACTTC. This rearrangement joins TRBV9 to TRBJ2-7, with D unresolved. The CDR3 contains 12 residues. V was shortened by 3 bases and J by 3 bases, with 7 bases between the two germline ends. The germline V gene has CDR1 SGDLS and CDR2 YYNGEE.

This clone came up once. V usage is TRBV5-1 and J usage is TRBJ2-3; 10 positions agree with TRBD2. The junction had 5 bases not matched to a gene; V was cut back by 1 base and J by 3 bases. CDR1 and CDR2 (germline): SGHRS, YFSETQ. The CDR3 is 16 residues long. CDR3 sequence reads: CASSLSLAGETDTQYF. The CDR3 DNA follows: TGCGCCAGCAGCTTGAGTCTAGCGGGAGAGACAGATACGCAGTATTTT.

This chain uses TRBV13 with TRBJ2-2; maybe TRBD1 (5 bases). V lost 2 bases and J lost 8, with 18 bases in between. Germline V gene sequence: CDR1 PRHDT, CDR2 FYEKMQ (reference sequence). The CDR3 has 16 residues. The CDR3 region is CASSLRAGNAPGELFF. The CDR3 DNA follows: TGTGCCAGCAGCTTAAGGGCAGGGAATGCACCGGGGGAGCTGTTTTTT.

DNA of the CDR3: TGTGCCAGCAGTTCGGGACTAGCAAAGGGGTATGAGCAGTTCTTC. It yields the protein CASSSGLAKGYEQFF. The rearrangement joins TRBV27 to TRBJ2-1; TRBD2 agrees at 9 bases. Germline CDR1 MNHEY, CDR2 SMNVEV (reference sequence). The CDR3 is 15 amino acids. Trimming removed 4 bases from V and 8 bases from J; junction bases left unmatched: 9.

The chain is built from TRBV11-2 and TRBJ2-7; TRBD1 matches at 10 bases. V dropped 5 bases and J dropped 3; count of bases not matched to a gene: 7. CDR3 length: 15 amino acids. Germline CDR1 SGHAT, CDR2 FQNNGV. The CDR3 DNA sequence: TGTGCCAGCAGCCGGGACAGGGGAGGCCTCTACGAGCAGTACTTC. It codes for CASSRDRGGLYEQYF.

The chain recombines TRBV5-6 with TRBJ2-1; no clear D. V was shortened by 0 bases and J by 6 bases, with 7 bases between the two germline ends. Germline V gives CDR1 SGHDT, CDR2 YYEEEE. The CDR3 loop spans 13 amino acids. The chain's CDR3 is CASSLGSGNEQFF. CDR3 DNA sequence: TGTGCCAGCAGCTTGGGGTCAGGCAATGAGCAGTTCTTC.

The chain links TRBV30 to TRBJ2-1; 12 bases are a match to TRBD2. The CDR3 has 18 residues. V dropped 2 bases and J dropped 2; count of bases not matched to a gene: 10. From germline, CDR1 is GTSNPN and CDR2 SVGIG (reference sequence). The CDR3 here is CAWSPGTSGFSAYNEQFF. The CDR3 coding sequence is TGTGCCTGGAGTCCCGGGACTAGCGGGTTCTCGGCCTACAATGAGCAGTTCTTC.

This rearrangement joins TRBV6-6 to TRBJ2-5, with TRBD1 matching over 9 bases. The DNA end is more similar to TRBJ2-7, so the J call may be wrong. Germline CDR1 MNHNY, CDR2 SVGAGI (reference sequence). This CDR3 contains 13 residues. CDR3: CASGQGSSYEQYF. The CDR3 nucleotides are TGTGCCAGCGGACAGGGGAGCTCCTACGAGCAGTACTTC.

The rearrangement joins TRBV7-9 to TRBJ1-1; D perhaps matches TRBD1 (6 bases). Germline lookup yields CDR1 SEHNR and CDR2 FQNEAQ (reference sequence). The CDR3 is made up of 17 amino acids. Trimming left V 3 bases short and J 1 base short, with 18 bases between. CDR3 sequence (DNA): TGTGCCAGCAGCTTTTTGACAGGCCCCATGGAGAACACTGAAGCTTTCTTT. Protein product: CASSFLTGPMENTEAFF.

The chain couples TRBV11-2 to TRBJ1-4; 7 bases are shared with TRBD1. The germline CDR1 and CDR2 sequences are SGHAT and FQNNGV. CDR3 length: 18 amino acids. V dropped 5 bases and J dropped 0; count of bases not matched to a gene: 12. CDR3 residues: CASSPLETGMSTNEKLFF. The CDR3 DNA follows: TGTGCCAGCAGCCCTCTCGAGACAGGGATGTCAACTAATGAAAAACTGTTTTTT.

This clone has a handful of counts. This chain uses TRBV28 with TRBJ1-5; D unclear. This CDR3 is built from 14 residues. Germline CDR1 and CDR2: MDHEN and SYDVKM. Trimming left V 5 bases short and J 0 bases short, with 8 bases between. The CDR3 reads CASSRHGSNQPQHF. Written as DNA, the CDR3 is TGTGCCAGCAGTCGACACGGTAGCAATCAGCCCCAGCATTTT.

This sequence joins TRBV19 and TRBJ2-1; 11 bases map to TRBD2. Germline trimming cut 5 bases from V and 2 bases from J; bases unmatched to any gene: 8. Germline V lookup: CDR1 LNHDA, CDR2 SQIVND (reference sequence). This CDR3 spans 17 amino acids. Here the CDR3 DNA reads TGTGCCAGTAGTCCGAGGCTAGCGGGAGGCCCCTACAATGAGCAGTTCTTC. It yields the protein CASSPRLAGGPYNEQFF.

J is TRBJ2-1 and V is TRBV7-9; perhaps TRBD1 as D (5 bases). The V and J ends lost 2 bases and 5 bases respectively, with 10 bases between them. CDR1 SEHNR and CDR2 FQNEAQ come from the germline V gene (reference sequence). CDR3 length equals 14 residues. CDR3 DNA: TGTGCCAGCAGCTTAAGACAGCATCACAATGAGCAGTTCTTC. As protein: CASSLRQHHNEQFF.

The CDR3 loop is CASSLGGSANKEAFF. The CDR3 DNA is TGTGCCAGCAGCTTAGGAGGCAGTGCGAACAAGGAAGCTTTCTTT. The rearrangement links TRBV7-9 to TRBJ1-1; D is uncertain. With 1 base removed from V and 8 bases from J, the gap between germline ends came to 17 bases. CDR1 and CDR2 from the germline V gene are SEHNR and FQNEAQ (reference sequence). There are 15 residues in the CDR3.

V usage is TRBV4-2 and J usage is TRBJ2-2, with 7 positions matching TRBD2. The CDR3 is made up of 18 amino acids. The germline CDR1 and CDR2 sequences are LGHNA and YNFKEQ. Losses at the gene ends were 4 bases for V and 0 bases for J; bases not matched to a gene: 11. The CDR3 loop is CASSRNFLAESNTGELFF. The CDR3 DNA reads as TGTGCCAGCAGCCGCAACTTCCTAGCGGAGTCGAACACCGGGGAGCTGTTTTTT.

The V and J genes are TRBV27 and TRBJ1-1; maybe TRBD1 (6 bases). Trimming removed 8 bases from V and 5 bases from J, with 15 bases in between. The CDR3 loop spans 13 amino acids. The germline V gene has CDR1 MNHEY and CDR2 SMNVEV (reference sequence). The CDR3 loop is CASRGGGVTEAFF. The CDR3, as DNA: TGTGCCAGCCGGGGAGGGGGGGTTACTGAAGCTTTCTTT.

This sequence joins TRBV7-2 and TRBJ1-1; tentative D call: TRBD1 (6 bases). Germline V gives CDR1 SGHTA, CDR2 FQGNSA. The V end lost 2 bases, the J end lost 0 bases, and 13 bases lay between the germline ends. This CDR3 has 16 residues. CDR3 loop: CASSLLTTGLNTEAFF. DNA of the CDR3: TGTGCCAGCAGCTTACTTACCACAGGGTTGAACACTGAAGCTTTCTTT.

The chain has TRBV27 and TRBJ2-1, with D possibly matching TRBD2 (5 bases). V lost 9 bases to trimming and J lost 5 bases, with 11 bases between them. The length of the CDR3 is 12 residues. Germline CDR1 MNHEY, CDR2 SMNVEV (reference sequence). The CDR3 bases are TGTGCCAGTTCGGGATCACACAATGAGCAGTTCTTC. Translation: CASSGSHNEQFF.

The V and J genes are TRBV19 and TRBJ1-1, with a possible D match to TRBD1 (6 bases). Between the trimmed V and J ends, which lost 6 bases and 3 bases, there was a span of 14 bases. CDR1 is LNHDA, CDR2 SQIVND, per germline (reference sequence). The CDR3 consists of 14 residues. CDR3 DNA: TGTGCCAGTAGACCAGGGGTAGGAGACACTGAAGCTTTCTTT. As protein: CASRPGVGDTEAFF.

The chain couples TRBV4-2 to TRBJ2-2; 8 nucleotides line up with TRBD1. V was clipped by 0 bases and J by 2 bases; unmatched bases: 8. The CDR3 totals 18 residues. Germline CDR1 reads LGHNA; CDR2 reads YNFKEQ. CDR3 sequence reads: CASSQDPPGGANTGELFF. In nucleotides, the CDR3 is TGTGCCAGCAGCCAAGATCCTCCAGGGGGCGCAAACACCGGGGAGCTGTTTTTT.

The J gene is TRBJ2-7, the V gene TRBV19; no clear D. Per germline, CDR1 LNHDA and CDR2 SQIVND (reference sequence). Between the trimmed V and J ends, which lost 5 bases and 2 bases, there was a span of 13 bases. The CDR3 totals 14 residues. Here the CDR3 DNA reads TGTGCCAGTAGTGCGTGGCCAGGTACCTACGAGCAGTACTTC. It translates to CASSAWPGTYEQYF.

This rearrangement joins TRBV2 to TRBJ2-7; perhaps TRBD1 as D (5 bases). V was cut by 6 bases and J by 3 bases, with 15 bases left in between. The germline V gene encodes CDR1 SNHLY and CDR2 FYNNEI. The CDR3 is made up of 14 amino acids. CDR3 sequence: CASRKTGLDYEQYF. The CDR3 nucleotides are TGTGCCAGCAGAAAAACAGGTCTCGACTACGAGCAGTACTTC.

CDR3 sequence: CASGGTNSSYEQYF. CDR3 nucleotide sequence: TGCGCCAGCGGCGGGACTAATAGCTCCTACGAGCAGTACTTC. The chain joins TRBV10-2 to TRBJ2-7, with TRBD2 matching over 7 bases. The CDR3 covers 14 residues. The V gene's germline CDR1 is WSHSY and CDR2 SAAADI. V shed 8 bases, J shed 0 bases, and the junction held 7 bases outside the gene matches.

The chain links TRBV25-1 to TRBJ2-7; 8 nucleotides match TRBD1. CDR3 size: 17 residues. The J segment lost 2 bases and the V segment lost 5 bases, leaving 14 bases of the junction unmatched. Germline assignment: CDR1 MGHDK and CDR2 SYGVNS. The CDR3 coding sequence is TGTGCCAGCAGTAAGACAGGGGAGTGGGGTCCCCCCTACGAGCAGTACTTC. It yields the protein CASSKTGEWGPPYEQYF.

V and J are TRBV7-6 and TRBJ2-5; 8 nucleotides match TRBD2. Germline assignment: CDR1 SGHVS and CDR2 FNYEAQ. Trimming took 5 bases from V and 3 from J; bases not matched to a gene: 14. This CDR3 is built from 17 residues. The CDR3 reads CASSPRRGERGKETQYF. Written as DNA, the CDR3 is TGTGCCAGCAGCCCCCGTCGGGGGGAGCGGGGGAAAGAGACCCAGTACTTC.

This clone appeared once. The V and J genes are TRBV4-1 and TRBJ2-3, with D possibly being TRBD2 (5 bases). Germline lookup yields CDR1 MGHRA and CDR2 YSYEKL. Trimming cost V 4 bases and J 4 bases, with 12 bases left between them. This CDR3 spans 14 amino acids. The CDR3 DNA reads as TGCGCCAGCAGCCTACTAGTCTCAGCAGATACGCAGTATTTT. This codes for CASSLLVSADTQYF.

The DNA for the CDR3 is TGTGCCAGCAGCTTGGAGGGCAGGAGGGAAAAACTGTTTTTT. It yields the protein CASSLEGRREKLFF. J is TRBJ1-4 and V is TRBV5-6; D is ambiguous. This CDR3 has 14 amino acids. Trimming shortened V by 0 bases and J by 8 bases, and 11 bases separated the two germline ends. CDR1 and CDR2 from the germline V gene are SGHDT and YYEEEE.